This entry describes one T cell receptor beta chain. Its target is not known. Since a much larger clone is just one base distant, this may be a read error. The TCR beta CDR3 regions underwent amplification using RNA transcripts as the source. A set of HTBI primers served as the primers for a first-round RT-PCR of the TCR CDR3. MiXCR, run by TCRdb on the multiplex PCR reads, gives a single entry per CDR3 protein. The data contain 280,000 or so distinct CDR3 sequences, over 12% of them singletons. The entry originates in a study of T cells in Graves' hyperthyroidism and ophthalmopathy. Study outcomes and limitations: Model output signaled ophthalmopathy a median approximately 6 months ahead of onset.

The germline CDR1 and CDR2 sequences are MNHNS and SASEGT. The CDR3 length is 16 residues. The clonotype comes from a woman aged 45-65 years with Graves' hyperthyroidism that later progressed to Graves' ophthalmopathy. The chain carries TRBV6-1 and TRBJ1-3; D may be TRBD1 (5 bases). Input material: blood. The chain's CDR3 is CAGSPPGGVSGNTIYF. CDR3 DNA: TGTGCCGGCAGCCCACCCGGGGGTGTCTCTGGAAACACCATATATTTT.